This T cell receptor (beta chain) was captured in a study of control samples from healthy donors and cancer patients. The table came from immunoSEQ multiplex PCR; TCRdb's copy has only in-frame clones and leaves some out. The sample records roughly 120,000 clones, approximately 91% being singletons. The TCR was taken from a man aged 50-59 years in good health. Sequenced: blood.

CDR3 bases: TGCGCCAGCAGCCCGGACAATCAAAACTATGGCTACACCTTC. Translated, it gives CASSPDNQNYGYTF. The chain links TRBV5-1 to TRBJ1-2, with a weak D call TRBD1 (5 bases). V dropped 4 bases and J dropped 2 bases, with 12 bases sitting between them. The CDR3 has 14 amino acids. Per the germline V gene, CDR1 is SGHRS and CDR2 is YFSETQ.